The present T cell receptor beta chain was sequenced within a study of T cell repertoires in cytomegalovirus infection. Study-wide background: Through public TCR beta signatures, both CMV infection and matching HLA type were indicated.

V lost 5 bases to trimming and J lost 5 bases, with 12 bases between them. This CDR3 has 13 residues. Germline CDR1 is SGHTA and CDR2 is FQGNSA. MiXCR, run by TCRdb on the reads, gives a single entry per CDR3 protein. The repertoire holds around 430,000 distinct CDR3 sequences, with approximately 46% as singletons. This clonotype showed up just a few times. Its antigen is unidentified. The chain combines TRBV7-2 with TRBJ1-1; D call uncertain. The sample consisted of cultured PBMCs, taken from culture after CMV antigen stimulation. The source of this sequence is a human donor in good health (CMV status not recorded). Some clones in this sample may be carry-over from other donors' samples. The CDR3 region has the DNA TGTGCCAGCAGCCTCGGGTCTGATACTGAAGCTTTCTTT. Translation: CASSLGSDTEAFF.